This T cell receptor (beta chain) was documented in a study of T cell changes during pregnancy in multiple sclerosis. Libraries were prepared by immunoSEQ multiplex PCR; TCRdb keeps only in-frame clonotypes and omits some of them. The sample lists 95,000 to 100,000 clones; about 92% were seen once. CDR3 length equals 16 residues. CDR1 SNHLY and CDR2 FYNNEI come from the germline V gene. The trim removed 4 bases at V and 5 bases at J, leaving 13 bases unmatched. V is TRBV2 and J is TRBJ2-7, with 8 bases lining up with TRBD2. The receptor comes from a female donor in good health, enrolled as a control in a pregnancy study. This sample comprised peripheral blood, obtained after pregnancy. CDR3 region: CASSGGRSGGFNEQYF. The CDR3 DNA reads TGTGCCAGCAGTGGGGGGAGGAGCGGGGGTTTCAACGAGCAGTACTTC.